This T cell receptor beta chain was sequenced for a study of cytomegalovirus exposure and HLA in healthy donors. At the level of the study: HLA-typed donors were the source of about 85 million unique TCRs, which an early data release held.

As for the donors, each was a healthy bone marrow donor. CDR1 and CDR2 from the germline V gene are SEHNR and FQNEAQ (reference sequence). CDR3 length equals 15 residues. V was pared by 4 bases and J by 5 bases, with 17 bases between. General study results and limits: Because they were indistinguishable, some V segments, including TRBV6-2 and TRBV6-3, were excluded. According to an earlier analysis, most TCR beta V segments yielded productive rearrangements about 90% or about 30% of the time.

The study ran its PCR with 60 Vbeta and 13 Jbeta primers. Sequenced by immunoSEQ multiplex PCR; TCRdb stores in-frame clones only, minus some. The sample lists roughly 180,000 clones; 76% were seen once. Concerning this clone itself: Its target is not known.

The clonotype was recovered from a young man in good health and CMV-seronegative. Sequencing input: PBMCs. The chain joins TRBV7-9 to TRBJ1-2; TRBD1 might be the D (6 bases). The CDR3 DNA sequence: TGTGCCAGCAGCTCCTCGGGGGGCCCTTCATATGGCTACACCTTC. Protein sequence: CASSSSGGPSYGYTF.